This record concerns one TCR beta chain sequence. The data derive from a study of identical twins. TCRdb independently ran MiXCR on the 5' RACE reads; one entry per CDR3 protein. The profile shows 750,000 to 950,000 distinct CDR3 sequences, about 12% of them singletons. Between the trimmed V and J ends, which lost 5 bases and 2 bases, there was a span of 13 bases. The CDR3 totals 15 residues. Germline values: CDR1 SNHLY, CDR2 FYNNEI. This same sample was also part of a study on yellow fever vaccine responses in identical twins.

This sequence originates from a woman aged 18 to 35 in good health. The sample consisted of PBMCs. The rearrangement uses TRBV2 and TRBJ1-5; the D is unclear. Written as DNA, the CDR3 is TGTGCCAGCAGTCCCCCTCAGGTTGGCAATCAGCCCCAGCATTTT. The encoded protein is CASSPPQVGNQPQHF. Full variable domain (outside the CDR3, taken from reference TRBV2 and TRBJ1-5): EPEVTQTPSHQVTQMGQEVILRCVPISNHLYFYWYRQILGQKVEFLVSFYNNEISEKSEIFDDQFSVERPDGSNFTLKIRSTKLEDSAMYFCASSPPQVGNQPQHFGDGTRLSIL.